A selection of T cell receptor beta chains follows, all from one sample in a study. One entry per CDR3 protein, called by TCRdb with MiXCR from the RT-PCR reads. The table lists about 680,000 distinct CDR3 sequences, over 12% of them singletons. The sequenced material came from memory CD4+ T cells from blood. The receptors here all came from a female donor in good health, serving as a healthy control. The CDR3 runs from the conserved cysteine through the conserved F or W. The D gene is left open where the match is weak. Rows may omit the clone size; those that give it use once, few, many or a size class.

clone_size	j_call	cdr3_length	d_call	v_call	cdr3_nt	cdr3_aa
.	TRBJ1-3	15	.	TRBV12-3/TRBV12-4	TGTGCCAGCGCACGGAAGGGGAGTTCTGGAAACACCATATATTTT	CASARKGSSGNTIYF
few	TRBJ2-1	16	.	TRBV6-5	TGTGCCAGCAGTTACTTAAGTCAGAGCTCCTACAATGAGCAGTTCTTC	CASSYLSQSSYNEQFF
many	TRBJ1-2	15	.	TRBV5-6	TGTGCCAGCAGCTTGGTACAGGGAGGGGGCTATGGCTACACCTTC	CASSLVQGGGYGYTF
few	TRBJ1-2	12	.	TRBV27	TGTGCCAGCAGTTTATTGGGGTATGGCTACACCTTC	CASSLLGYGYTF
few	TRBJ2-1	15	TRBD1	TRBV7-9	TGTGCCAGCAGCTTAACCACAGGGGGCCCGAATGAGCAGTTCTTC	CASSLTTGGPNEQFF
many	TRBJ2-1	15	.	TRBV6-5	TGTGCCAGCAGTTTGGGGGTATGGTCCTACAATGAGCAGTTCTTC	CASSLGVWSYNEQFF
many	TRBJ1-2	12	.	TRBV6-2/TRBV6-3	TGTGCCAGCAACCCAGGACAGTATGGCTACACCTTC	CASNPGQYGYTF
.	TRBJ2-1	15	.	TRBV5-8	TGTGCCAGCAGCTGGGACGACAGGTCTTACAATGAGCAGTTCTTC	CASSWDDRSYNEQFF
.	TRBJ2-3	14	.	TRBV5-1	TGCGCCAGCAGGGAGGGGCCCGGGGTCGATACGCAGTATTTT	CASREGPGVDTQYF
few	TRBJ2-7	14	.	TRBV11-2	TGTGCCAGCAGCTATACCGGGACACTTTACGAGCAGTACTTC	CASSYTGTLYEQYF
few	TRBJ2-5	15	TRBD2	TRBV4-1	TGCGCCAGCAGCCTTAGCGGGGGTAACCAAGAGACCCAGTACTTC	CASSLSGGNQETQYF
few	TRBJ2-6	14	.	TRBV29-1	TGCAGCGTTGCTGAGGGCTCTGGGGCCAACGTCCTGACTTTC	CSVAEGSGANVLTF
few	TRBJ1-1	14	TRBD1	TRBV29-1	TGCAGCGTTGGGGGAGAAGGGACAGGGGCTGAAGCTTTCTTT	CSVGGEGTGAEAFF
few	TRBJ2-1	13	.	TRBV6-6	TGTGCCAGCAGAACCCCCTTTGGCAGCAAGCAGTTCTTC	CASRTPFGSKQFF
many	TRBJ1-6	13	.	TRBV5-1	TGCGCCAGCAGCTTGTCTACGGATTCACCCCTCCACTTT	CASSLSTDSPLHF
few	TRBJ2-6	15	.	TRBV18	TGTGCCAGCTCACCGGCAGCGTCTGGGGCCAACGTCCTGACTTTC	CASSPAASGANVLTF
.	TRBJ1-3	14	TRBD1	TRBV28	TGTGCCAGCACGTCGCGGGACAGAGGAAACACCATATATTTT	CASTSRDRGNTIYF